This TCR beta chain derives from a study of blood T cell repertoires in COVID-19. Repertoires were generated with immunoSEQ multiplex PCR, while TCRdb's copy carries only in-frame clones and drops some. In the table there are tens of thousands of clones, roughly 71% of which are singletons. Per the germline V gene, CDR1 is MNHEY and CDR2 is SVGAGI. Trimming pared 6 bases from V and 6 bases from J, leaving 15 bases between. The CDR3 consists of 14 residues. This receptor was taken from a man aged 55 to 70 with COVID-19, enrolled during active disease. Sequencing was performed on peripheral blood. The chain has TRBV6-5 and TRBJ2-1, with D perhaps matching TRBD2 (6 bases). The CDR3 DNA reads as TGTGCCAGCAGCCGGGACTCGGCGGGCAATGAGCAGTTCTTC. Translated: CASSRDSAGNEQFF.